Listed below are T cell receptor beta chains from one sample, sequenced in a study of shared clonotypes between healthy human individuals. Profiled with immunoSEQ multiplex PCR; TCRdb holds only in-frame clones, not every one. The sample includes 2 million to 2.5 million clones, approximately 95% of them seen just once. The sample comprised naive CD8+ T cells sorted from blood. Source of these receptors: a man aged 18-30 years in good health. Both conserved end residues are part of each CDR3. Fields, in order: J gene, V gene, clone size, D gene, CDR3 DNA, CDR3 protein. A D gene is named only where the DNA matches it firmly. Clone size appears in some rows only: once, few, many, or a class for an expanded clone.

J: TRBJ2-7; V: TRBV10-2; size: NA; D: TRBD2; DNA: TGCGCCAGCAGTGAGATGGTAGCGGGGCCTACCTACGAGCAGTACTTC; CDR3: CASSEMVAGPTYEQYF
J: TRBJ2-1; V: TRBV13; size: NA; D: TRBD2; DNA: TGTGCCAGCAGCCTCAATCCTAGCGGATACAATGAGCAGTTCTTC; CDR3: CASSLNPSGYNEQFF
J: TRBJ2-1; V: TRBV19; size: NA; D: NA; DNA: TGTGCCAGTAGTATAGTCCCAATGTGGAATGAGCAGTTCTTC; CDR3: CASSIVPMWNEQFF
J: TRBJ2-1; V: TRBV9; size: NA; D: NA; DNA: TGTGCCAGCAGCGTAGCCCTGGTAAACAATGAGCAGTTCTTC; CDR3: CASSVALVNNEQFF
J: TRBJ1-5; V: TRBV6-1; size: few; D: NA; DNA: TGTGCCAGCCTTCGAGAGGGGGTAGGTCAGCCCCAGCATTTT; CDR3: CASLREGVGQPQHF
J: TRBJ1-5; V: TRBV7-7; size: NA; D: TRBD1; DNA: TGTGCTAGCAGCTTCCGGGACAGGTCTACTGATAAGCCCCAGCATTTT; CDR3: CASSFRDRSTDKPQHF
J: TRBJ2-1; V: TRBV19; size: NA; D: TRBD2; DNA: TGTGCCAGTAGTACCCGACTAGCGGGGAGCTCCTACAATGAGCAGTTCTTC; CDR3: CASSTRLAGSSYNEQFF
J: TRBJ2-2; V: TRBV28; size: NA; D: TRBD1; DNA: TGTGCCAGCAGTTCACAGGGGTGGAGCGGGGAGCTGTTTTTT; CDR3: CASSSQGWSGELFF
J: TRBJ2-7; V: TRBV7-9; size: NA; D: TRBD1; DNA: TGTGCCAGCAGCTTAGTTACAGGGGGGTACGAGCAGTACTTC; CDR3: CASSLVTGGYEQYF
J: TRBJ1-6; V: TRBV27; size: NA; D: NA; DNA: TGTGCCAGCAGTCTGTCGCCGATTAATTCACCCCTCCACTTT; CDR3: CASSLSPINSPLHF
J: TRBJ1-1; V: TRBV4-1; size: NA; D: TRBD1; DNA: TGCGCCAGCAGCCAGGAGGCCAGGGGGCGCGGTGAAGCTTTCTTT; CDR3: CASSQEARGRGEAFF
J: TRBJ1-1; V: TRBV7-9; size: few; D: NA; DNA: TGTGCCAGCAGCTTTGGGAACACTGAAGCTTTCTTT; CDR3: CASSFGNTEAFF
J: TRBJ1-5; V: TRBV19; size: NA; D: NA; DNA: TGTGCCAGTAGTTCCCCGCCGTCTCAGCCCCAGCATTTT; CDR3: CASSSPPSQPQHF
J: TRBJ2-7; V: TRBV10-3; size: NA; D: NA; DNA: TGTGCCATCAGGTGGGACGGAGACTACGAGCAGTACTTC; CDR3: CAIRWDGDYEQYF
J: TRBJ1-5; V: TRBV4-1; size: NA; D: TRBD1; DNA: TGCGCCAGCAGCCTACGCCCCCGGACAGGGGATAACCAGCCCCAGCATTTT; CDR3: CASSLRPRTGDNQPQHF
J: TRBJ2-7; V: TRBV19; size: NA; D: TRBD2; DNA: TGTGCCAGTAGTTGGAATAGCGGGATCTACGAGCAGTACTTC; CDR3: CASSWNSGIYEQYF
J: TRBJ2-2; V: TRBV28; size: once; D: NA; DNA: TGTGCCAGCAGTAGCGCGGGATTTCCCACCGGGGAGCTGTTTTTT; CDR3: CASSSAGFPTGELFF
J: TRBJ2-7; V: TRBV25-1; size: NA; D: NA; DNA: TGTGCCACCAGCAGGGAAGTAAGGGCAGATGAGCAGTACTTC; CDR3: CATSREVRADEQYF
J: TRBJ1-3; V: TRBV4-1; size: NA; D: NA; DNA: TGCGCCAGCAGCCCGACACAGGGAAACACCATATATTTT; CDR3: CASSPTQGNTIYF
J: TRBJ1-1; V: TRBV4-3; size: NA; D: NA; DNA: TGCGCCAGCAGCCAAGATGCCCCTTTGAACACTGAAGCTTTCTTT; CDR3: CASSQDAPLNTEAFF
J: TRBJ2-7; V: TRBV5-1; size: NA; D: NA; DNA: TGCGCCAGCAGTTTCGGGATCGATCTTTACGAGCAGTACTTC; CDR3: CASSFGIDLYEQYF
J: TRBJ2-7; V: TRBV27; size: NA; D: NA; DNA: TGTGCCAGCAGTTTAGCCCGGGGCCCCTACGAGCAGTACTTC; CDR3: CASSLARGPYEQYF
J: TRBJ1-5; V: TRBV9; size: NA; D: TRBD1; DNA: TGTGCCAGCAGCCCGACAGGGGGACCTGATCAGCCCCAGCATTTT; CDR3: CASSPTGGPDQPQHF
J: TRBJ2-2; V: TRBV29-1; size: NA; D: NA; DNA: TGCAGCGTTGAGGGGTGGAACACCGGGGAGCTGTTTTTT; CDR3: CSVEGWNTGELFF
J: TRBJ2-1; V: TRBV2; size: NA; D: TRBD2; DNA: TGTGCCAGCAGTGAATGGCTAGCGGACAATGAGCAGTTCTTC; CDR3: CASSEWLADNEQFF
J: TRBJ2-1; V: TRBV6-1; size: NA; D: NA; DNA: TGTGCCAGCAGTGACGGCCCCGACAGGCCTTACAATGAGCAGTTCTTC; CDR3: CASSDGPDRPYNEQFF
J: TRBJ2-7; V: TRBV14; size: NA; D: NA; DNA: TGTGCCAGCAGCGAGGGCGGGGCCTCCTACGAGCAGTACTTC; CDR3: CASSEGGASYEQYF
J: TRBJ2-7; V: TRBV7-9; size: NA; D: TRBD1; DNA: TGTGCCAGCAGCCCCAACCCCTGGGACAGCCCCTACGAGCAGTACTTC; CDR3: CASSPNPWDSPYEQYF
J: TRBJ2-5; V: TRBV4-1; size: NA; D: TRBD1; DNA: TGCGCCAGCAGCCATGCAGGGGGTGAGACCCAGTACTTC; CDR3: CASSHAGGETQYF
J: TRBJ2-3; V: TRBV28; size: NA; D: NA; DNA: TGTGCCAGCAGTATCTCCCTCGGGGACATAGTGACAGATACGCAGTATTTT; CDR3: CASSISLGDIVTDTQYF
J: TRBJ2-7; V: TRBV7-9; size: NA; D: NA; DNA: TGTGCCGTCCTAGGGAGCTACGAGCAGTACTTC; CDR3: CAVLGSYEQYF